The text below deals with one T cell receptor beta chain. Its specificity is not known. Assay version v3.0 of immunoSEQ was used, and it was run at survey level. Profiled with immunoSEQ multiplex PCR; TCRdb holds only in-frame clones, not every one. This sample yields 25,000 to 35,000 clones, of which approximately 90% are seen a single time; roughly 3.9% belongs to the top ten. The sample belongs to a study of long-term antiretroviral therapy in people with HIV. The V end was cut by 8 bases, the J end by 0 bases, with 21 bases between. This CDR3 is built from 17 residues. In germline, CDR1 is MNHEY, CDR2 SMNVEV (reference sequence). Study-level findings and limits: Repertoires in HIV (unlike those of controls) had narrower CDR3 length ranges. ART adherence, viral resistance and therapy changes went unrecorded. The repertoire was dominated at all time points by clones expanded before ART.

Sequenced here: unsorted PBMCs, sampled 1.8 years after starting antiretroviral therapy. The receptor's source is a woman younger than 30 with HIV. The chain couples TRBV27 to TRBJ2-3, with D maybe TRBD2 (5 bases). The CDR3 protein is CASSHFPREASTDTQYF. CDR3 DNA: TGTGCCAGCTCACACTTTCCCCGGGAAGCTAGCACAGATACGCAGTATTTT.